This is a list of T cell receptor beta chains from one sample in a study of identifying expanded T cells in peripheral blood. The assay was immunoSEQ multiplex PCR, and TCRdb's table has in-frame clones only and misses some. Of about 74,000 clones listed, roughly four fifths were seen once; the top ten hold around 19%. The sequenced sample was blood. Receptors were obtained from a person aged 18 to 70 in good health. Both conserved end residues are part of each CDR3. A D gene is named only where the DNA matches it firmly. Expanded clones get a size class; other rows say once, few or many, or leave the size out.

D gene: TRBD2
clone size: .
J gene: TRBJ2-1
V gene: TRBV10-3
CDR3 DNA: TGTGCCATCAGCGGACTAGCGGGAGGCAATGAGCAGTTCTTC
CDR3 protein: CAISGLAGGNEQFF

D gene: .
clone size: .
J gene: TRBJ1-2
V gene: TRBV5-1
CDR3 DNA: TGCGCCAGCAGCTCGGGGGTTCAGGGATCTGCTGGCTACACCTTC
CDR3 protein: CASSSGVQGSAGYTF

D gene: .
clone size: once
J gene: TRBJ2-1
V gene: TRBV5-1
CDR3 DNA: TGCGCCAGCAGCTTGGATCGGGGAGGCGCTTACAATGAGCAGTTCTTC
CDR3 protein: CASSLDRGGAYNEQFF

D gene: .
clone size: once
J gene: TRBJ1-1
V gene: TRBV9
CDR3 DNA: TGTGCCAGCAGCGTAGTCACAGAGATGAACACTGAAGCTTTCTTT
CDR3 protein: CASSVVTEMNTEAFF

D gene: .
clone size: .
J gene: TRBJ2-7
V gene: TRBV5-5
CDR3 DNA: TGTGCCAGCAGCTTGGATTCCCGGACTACCAGACAGTGGTACGAGCAGTACTTC
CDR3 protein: CASSLDSRTTRQWYEQYF

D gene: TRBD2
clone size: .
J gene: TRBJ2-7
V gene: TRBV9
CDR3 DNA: TGTGCCAGCAGCGCCCTGGGAGTACTAGCGGGAGAACACGAGCAGTACTTC
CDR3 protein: CASSALGVLAGEHEQYF

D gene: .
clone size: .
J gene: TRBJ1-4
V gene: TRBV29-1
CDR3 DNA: TGCAGCGTTGACCGGGTTGGCAGCAATAATGAAAAACTGTTTTTT
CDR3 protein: CSVDRVGSNNEKLFF

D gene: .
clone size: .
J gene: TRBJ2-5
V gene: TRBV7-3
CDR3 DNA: TGTGCCAGCAGCTTAAGCGGGACGTACCAAGAGACCCAGTACTTC
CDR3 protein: CASSLSGTYQETQYF

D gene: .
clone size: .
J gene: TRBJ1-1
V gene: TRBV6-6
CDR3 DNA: TGTGCCAGCCAGACTTTTGGGTCCACTGAAGCTTTCTTT
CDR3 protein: CASQTFGSTEAFF

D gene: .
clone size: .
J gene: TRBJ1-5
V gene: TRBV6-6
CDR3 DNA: TGTGCCAGCAGTCGGGAGGCCAGTCTTAGCAATCAGCCCCAGCATTTT
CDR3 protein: CASSREASLSNQPQHF

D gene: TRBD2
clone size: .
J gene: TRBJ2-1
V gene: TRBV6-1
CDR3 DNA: TGTGCCAGCAGTGAAGGTCTAGCGGAAAACAATGAGCAGTTCTTC
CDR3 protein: CASSEGLAENNEQFF

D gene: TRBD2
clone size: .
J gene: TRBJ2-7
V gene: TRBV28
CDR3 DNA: TGTGCCAGCACTCTAGCGGTCACCTACGAGCAGTACTTC
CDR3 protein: CASTLAVTYEQYF

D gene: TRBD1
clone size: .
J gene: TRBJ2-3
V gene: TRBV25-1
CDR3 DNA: TGTGCCAGCAGTGAATTTTCAGGGGGTAGGGATACGCAGTATTTT
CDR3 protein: CASSEFSGGRDTQYF

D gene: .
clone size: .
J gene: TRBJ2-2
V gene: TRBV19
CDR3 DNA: TGTGCCAGTAGTATAGCCGCCAGGGCCGGGGAGCTGTTTTTT
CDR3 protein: CASSIAARAGELFF

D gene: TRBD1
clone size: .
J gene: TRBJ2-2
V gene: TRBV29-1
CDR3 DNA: TGCAGCGTTGTGTTTGGGACAGGGAGATTTGCCGGGGAGCTGTTTTTT
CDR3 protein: CSVVFGTGRFAGELFF

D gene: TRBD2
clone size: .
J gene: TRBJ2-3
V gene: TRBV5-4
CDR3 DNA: TGTGCCAGCAGCTTGGACCTTAGCGGGAGCGTGGATACGCAGTATTTT
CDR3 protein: CASSLDLSGSVDTQYF

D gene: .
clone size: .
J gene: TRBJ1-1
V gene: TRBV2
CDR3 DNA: TGTGCCAGCAGCTGGACGGGCATGAACACTGAAGCTTTCTTT
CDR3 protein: CASSWTGMNTEAFF

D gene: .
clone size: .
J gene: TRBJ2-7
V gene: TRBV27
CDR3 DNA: TGTGCCAGCAGTTTCCGGGGATGGGACATACAAACCTACGAGCAGTACTTC
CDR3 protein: CASSFRGWDIQTYEQYF

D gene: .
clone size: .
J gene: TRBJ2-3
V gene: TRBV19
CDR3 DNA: TGTGCCAGTAGTATCTTCGGGGGGCGTGCAGATACGCAGTATTTT
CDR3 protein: CASSIFGGRADTQYF

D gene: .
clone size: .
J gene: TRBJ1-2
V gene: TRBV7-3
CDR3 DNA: TGTGCCAGCAGCCCATCAGCAGGGAGTATCTATGGCTACACCTTC
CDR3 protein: CASSPSAGSIYGYTF

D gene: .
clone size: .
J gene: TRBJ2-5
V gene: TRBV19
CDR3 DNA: TGTGCCAGTAGTAGGGGACACCAAGAGACCCAGTACTTC
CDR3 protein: CASSRGHQETQYF

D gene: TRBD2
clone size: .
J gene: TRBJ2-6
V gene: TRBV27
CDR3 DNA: TGTGCCAGCGCTGAAGCGGGGCCCCCCTGGGCCAACGTCCTGACTTTC
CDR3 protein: CASAEAGPPWANVLTF

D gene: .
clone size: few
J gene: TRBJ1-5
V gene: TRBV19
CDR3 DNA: TGTGCCAGTAGCCTTCCAGCGGGATCTAGCAATCAGCCCCAGCATTTT
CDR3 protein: CASSLPAGSSNQPQHF

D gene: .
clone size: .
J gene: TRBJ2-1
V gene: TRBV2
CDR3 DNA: TGTGCCAGCAGTCAGGATTACAATGAGCAGTTCTTC
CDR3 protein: CASSQDYNEQFF

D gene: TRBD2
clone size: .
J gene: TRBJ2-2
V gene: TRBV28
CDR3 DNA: TGTGCCACCGACGGGAGGGCCGGGGAGCTGTTTTTT
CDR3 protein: CATDGRAGELFF

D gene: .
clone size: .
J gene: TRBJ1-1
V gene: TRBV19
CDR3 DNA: TGTGCCAGTAGTATCAGGAACCGGGAGACTTTCTTT
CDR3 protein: CASSIRNRETFF

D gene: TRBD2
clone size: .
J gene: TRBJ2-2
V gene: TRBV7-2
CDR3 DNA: TGTGCCAGCAGCTTAGGCGTAGGGGCTAGCGGGGCCACCGGGGAGCTGTTTTTT
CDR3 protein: CASSLGVGASGATGELFF

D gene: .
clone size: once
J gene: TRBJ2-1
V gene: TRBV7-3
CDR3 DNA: TGTGCCAGCAGCGCCCAGCAAGGGCGTAGGGGCAATGAGCAGTTCTTC
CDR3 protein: CASSAQQGRRGNEQFF